The entry below gives a single TCR beta chain sequence along with its context. This entry is derived from a study of blood T cell repertoires in COVID-19. The CDR3 loop spans 12 amino acids. TCRdb keeps only in-frame clones here, not all; method: immunoSEQ multiplex PCR. The sample includes around 45,000 clones, nearly 85% seen only once; the top ten take 7.5% to 9.5%. V and J are TRBV12-2 and TRBJ1-2. TRBV12-2 is marked as a pseudogene. This TCR came from an elderly man in a cohort sampled during active COVID-19. Sequencing was carried out using peripheral blood. CDR3 amino acids: CASRRGKYGYTF. CDR3 nucleotide sequence: TGTGCAAGTCGAAGAGGGAAGTATGGCTACACCTTC.